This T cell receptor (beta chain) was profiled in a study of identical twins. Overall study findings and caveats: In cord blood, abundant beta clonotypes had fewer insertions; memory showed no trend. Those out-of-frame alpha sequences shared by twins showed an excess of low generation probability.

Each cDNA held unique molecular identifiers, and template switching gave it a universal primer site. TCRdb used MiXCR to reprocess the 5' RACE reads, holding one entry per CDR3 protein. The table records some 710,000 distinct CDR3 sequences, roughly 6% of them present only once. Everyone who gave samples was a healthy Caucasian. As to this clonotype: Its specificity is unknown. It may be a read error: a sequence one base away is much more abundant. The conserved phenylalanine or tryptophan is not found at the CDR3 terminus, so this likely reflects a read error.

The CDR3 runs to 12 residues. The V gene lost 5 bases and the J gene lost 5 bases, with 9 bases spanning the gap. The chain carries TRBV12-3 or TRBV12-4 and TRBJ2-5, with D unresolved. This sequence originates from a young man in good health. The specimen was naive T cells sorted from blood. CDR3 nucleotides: TGTGCCAGCAGTGCCTTCGGGGAGACCCAGTACTTG. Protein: CASSAFGETQYL.